One and the same sample provided the 2 T cell receptor beta chains below, sequenced in a study of shared clonotypes between healthy human individuals. Here immunoSEQ multiplex PCR was the method, and the copy in TCRdb shows in-frame clones only, minus some. The sample yields about 2.1 million clones, around 93% seen once. Positive CCR7 selection of CD45RO-negative cells yielded the naive CD8 cells, and terminally differentiated effector memory CD45RA+ cells were excluded. Sequenced material: naive CD8+ T cells from PBMCs. The receptors stem from a man between 18 and 29 years old in good health. Some clones in this sample may be carry-over from other donors' samples.

The rearrangement links TRBV7-9 to TRBJ2-7; 9 nucleotides match TRBD2. In germline, CDR1 is SEHNR, CDR2 FQNEAQ (reference sequence). The CDR3 extends over 14 amino acids. Trimming cost V 5 bases and J 7 bases; bases outside gene matches: 9. The CDR3 bases are TGTGCCAGCAGCCGGCCTAGCGGGACAAGAGAGCAGTACTTC. Translated: CASSRPSGTREQYF.

This chain links TRBV25-1 with TRBJ2-7; no firm D call. The CDR3 consists of 14 residues. The V gene's germline CDR1 is MGHDK and CDR2 SYGVNS. Trimming removed 4 bases from V and 3 bases from J, with 13 bases in between. Here the CDR3 reads CASSATRKGYEQYF. The DNA for the CDR3 is TGTGCCAGCAGTGCAACTCGGAAGGGCTACGAGCAGTACTTC.